This T cell receptor (beta chain) was captured by sequencing in a study of Tregs in tolerant kidney transplant recipients. General study findings and limits: Activated donor B cell expansion appeared to reveal the most relevant donor-specific TCRbeta repertoire.

The assay was immunoSEQ multiplex PCR, and TCRdb's table has in-frame clones only and misses some. The data hold some 69,000 clones, with 65% to 85% observed a single time. J gave up 4 bases and V 1 base, and 6 bases lay outside the gene matches. The CDR3 runs to 16 residues. Germline lookup yields CDR1 LGHNA and CDR2 YNFKEQ. As for this clone: Antigen unknown.

CD4+CD25+CD127- Tregs, CD4+CD25- non-Tregs, CD4 and CD8 cells were sorted. The origin of this receptor is a human donor in good health. The rearrangement uses TRBV4-2 and TRBJ2-3; 9 bases align to TRBD2. The material sequenced was CD4+ T cells from blood. CDR3 nucleotides: TGTGCCAGCAGCCAAGTGGGAACTAGCGGGTCAGATACGCAGTATTTT. This gives the protein CASSQVGTSGSDTQYF.